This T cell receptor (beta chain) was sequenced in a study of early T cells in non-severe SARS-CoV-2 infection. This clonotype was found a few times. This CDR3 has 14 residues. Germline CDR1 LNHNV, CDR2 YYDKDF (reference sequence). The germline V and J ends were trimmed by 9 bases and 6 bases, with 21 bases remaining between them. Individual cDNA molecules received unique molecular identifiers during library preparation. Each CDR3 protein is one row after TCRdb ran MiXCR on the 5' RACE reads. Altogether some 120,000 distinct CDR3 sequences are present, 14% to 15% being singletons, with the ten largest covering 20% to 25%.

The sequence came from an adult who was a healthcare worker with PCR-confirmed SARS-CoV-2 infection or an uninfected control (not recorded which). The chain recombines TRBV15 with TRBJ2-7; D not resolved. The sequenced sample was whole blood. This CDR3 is CATALGKGLVEQYF. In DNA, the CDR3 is TGTGCCACGGCCTTAGGGAAAGGGCTGGTCGAGCAGTACTTC.